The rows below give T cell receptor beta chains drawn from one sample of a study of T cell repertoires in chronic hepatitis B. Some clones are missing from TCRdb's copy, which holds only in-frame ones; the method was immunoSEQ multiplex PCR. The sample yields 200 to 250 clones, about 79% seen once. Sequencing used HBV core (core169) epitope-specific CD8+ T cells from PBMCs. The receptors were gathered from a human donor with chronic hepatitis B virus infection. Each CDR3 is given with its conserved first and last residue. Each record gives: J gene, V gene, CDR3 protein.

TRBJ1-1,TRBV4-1,CASSQAMNTEAFF
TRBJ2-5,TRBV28,CASSLGGNQETQYF
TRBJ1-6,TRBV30,CAWNGGLNSPLHF
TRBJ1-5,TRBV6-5,CASRAGSQPQHF
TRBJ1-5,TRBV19,CASSIGGGIEQPQHF
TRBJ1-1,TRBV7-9,CASSSSSEAFF
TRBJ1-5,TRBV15,CATSSGTNSNQPQHF
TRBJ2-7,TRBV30,CAWSASGYEQYF
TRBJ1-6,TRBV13,CASSLGFRTKDSPLHF
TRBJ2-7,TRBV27,CASRRQSQGTYEQYF
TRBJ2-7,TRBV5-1,CASSSGTGGGDEQYF
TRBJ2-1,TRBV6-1,CASSRDGLSYNEQFF
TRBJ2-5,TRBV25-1,CASSDAGQGVGTQYF
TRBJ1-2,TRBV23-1,CASSQSYARGDNYGYTF
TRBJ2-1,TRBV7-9,CASSLGFGRERSYYNEQFF
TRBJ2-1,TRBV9,CASSVVATEWNEQFF
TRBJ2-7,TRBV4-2,CASSQDWGQGEQYF
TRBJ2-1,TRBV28,CASSFVTGAREQFF
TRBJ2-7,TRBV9,CASSVEGTLYRDEQYF
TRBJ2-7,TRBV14,CASSQFRTGTYEQYF
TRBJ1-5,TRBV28,CASSLDRGRQPQHF
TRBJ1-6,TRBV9,CASSVGGAGTYNSPLHF
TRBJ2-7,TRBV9,CASSVDVGTGAEQYF
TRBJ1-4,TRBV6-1,CASSEDPGPNEKLFF
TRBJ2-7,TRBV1,CTSSQGTSGTYEQYF
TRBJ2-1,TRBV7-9,CASSHRGTTSHEQFF
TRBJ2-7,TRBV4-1,CASSQASGVPGEQYF
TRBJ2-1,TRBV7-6,CASSLELAGTNSYNEQFF
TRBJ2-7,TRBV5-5,CASSFWGGDEQYF
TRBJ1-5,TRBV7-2,CASSSRGPFQPQHF
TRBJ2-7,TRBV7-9,CASSPAGRELGEQYF
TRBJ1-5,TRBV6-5,CASRAGSLSNQPQHF
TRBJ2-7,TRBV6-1,CASSEALDGSYEQYF
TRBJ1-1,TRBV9,CASTGGNTEAFF
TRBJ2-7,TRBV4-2,CASSQERTGLEEQYF
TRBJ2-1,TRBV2,CASSDYRVGPYNEQFF
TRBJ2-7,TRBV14,CASSQGSAPSYEQYF
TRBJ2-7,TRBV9,CASSEDREDYEQYF
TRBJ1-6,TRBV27,CASSLSGDLSSYNSPLHF
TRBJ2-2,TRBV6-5,CASSYMGQAGGGELFF
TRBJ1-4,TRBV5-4,CASSSKIGQRNEKLFF
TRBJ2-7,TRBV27,CASGSTIEQYF